The 32 T cell receptor beta chains listed next were all sequenced from one sample in a study of T cells after posttransplantation cyclophosphamide. Produced via immunoSEQ multiplex PCR; TCRdb's table is partial and in-frame only. The table lists 25,000 to 30,000 clones, roughly 90% of them singletons, with roughly 3.5% in the top ten. Sequencing was done on a sample of PBMCs. These receptor sequences come from a man between 45 and 60 years old.

This chain connects TRBV9 to TRBJ1-4; tentative D call: TRBD1 (5 bases). CDR1 and CDR2 from the germline V gene are SGDLS and YYNGEE. Between the trimmed V and J ends, which lost 4 bases and 8 bases, there was a span of 18 bases. CDR3 length equals 15 residues. In nucleotides, the CDR3 is TGTGCCAGCAGCCCCCGAGTGTCCGGGGGAGAAAAACTGTTTTTT. It specifies CASSPRVSGGEKLFF.

V usage is TRBV27 and J usage is TRBJ2-1, with TRBD2 identical over 13 bases. Germline values: CDR1 MNHEY, CDR2 SMNVEV (reference sequence). V gave up 5 bases and J gave up 0 bases; unmatched junction bases: 7. The CDR3 sequence is 18 residues long. The CDR3 sequence is CASSKGLAGRSSYNEQFF. CDR3 coding DNA: TGTGCCAGCAGTAAGGGACTAGCGGGGCGTTCCTCCTACAATGAGCAGTTCTTC.

V and J are TRBV5-6 and TRBJ2-5; D possibly corresponds to TRBD2 (7 bases). With 0 bases removed from V and 5 bases from J, the gap between germline ends came to 14 bases. CDR1 SGHDT and CDR2 YYEEEE come from the germline V gene. The CDR3 sequence is 15 residues long. The CDR3 protein is CASSLGGGARETQYF. The CDR3 DNA sequence: TGTGCCAGCAGCTTGGGGGGGGGCGCTCGGGAGACCCAGTACTTC. Looking up the rest from reference TRBV5-6 and TRBJ2-5 gives the full variable domain: DAGVTQSPTHLIKTRGQQVTLRCSPKSGHDTVSWYQQALGQGPQFIFQYYEEEERQRGNFPDRFSGHQFPNYSSELNVNALLLGDSALYLCASSLGGGARETQYFGPGTRLLVL.

This clone came up a few times. The chain uses TRBV30 and TRBJ1-2; D is uncertain. CDR3 length: 13 residues. Trimming shortened V by 5 bases and J by 2 bases, and 12 bases separated the two germline ends. Germline CDR1 GTSNPN, CDR2 SVGIG (reference sequence). The CDR3 DNA reads as TGTGCCTGGGACACAAAATTAAACTATGGCTACACCTTC. It translates to CAWDTKLNYGYTF. Combining the CDR3 with reference TRBV30 and TRBJ1-2 gives the whole variable domain SQTIHQWPATLVQPVGSPLSLECTVEGTSNPNLYWYRQAAGRGLQLLFYSVGIGQISSEVPQNLSASRPQDRQFILSSKKLLLSDSGFYLCAWDTKLNYGYTFGSGTRLTVV.

This chain links TRBV11-3 with TRBJ1-2; TRBD1 matches at 10 bases. Germline CDR1 is SGHNT and CDR2 is YENEEA. The CDR3 extends over 14 amino acids. The trim removed 5 bases at V and 10 bases at J, leaving 10 bases unmatched. CDR3 nucleotide sequence: TGTGCCAGCAGCCTCATCGGGACAGGGGTGGACTACACCTTC. This translates into CASSLIGTGVDYTF. The full variable domain, in which reference TRBV11-3 and TRBJ1-2 provide the parts outside the CDR3, is EAGVVQSPRYKIIEKKQPVAFWCNPISGHNTLYWYLQNLGQGPELLIRYENEEAVDDSQLPKDRFSAERLKGVDSTLKIQPAELGDSAVYLCASSLIGTGVDYTFGSGTRLTVV.

V and J are TRBV19 and TRBJ2-7, with D possibly TRBD2 on 6 matching bases. V lost 9 bases and J lost 6, with 18 bases in between. The length of the CDR3 is 13 residues. Germline V gives CDR1 LNHDA, CDR2 SQIVND (reference sequence). CDR3 amino acids: CASGPGLGAEQYF. As DNA, the CDR3 is TGTGCCAGCGGGCCGGGACTCGGAGCCGAGCAGTACTTC.

This chain joins TRBV5-1 and TRBJ2-7, with D tentatively TRBD1 (6 bases). The CDR3 runs to 14 residues. Trimming took 0 bases from V and 5 from J, leaving 12 bases between them. The germline gives CDR1 SGHRS, CDR2 YFSETQ. CDR3 in DNA: TGCGCCAGCAGCTTGGGACAGGTTAGGGACGAGCAGTACTTC. It yields the protein CASSLGQVRDEQYF.

The V and J genes are TRBV14 and TRBJ2-3; 7 bases are a match to TRBD1. The CDR3 runs 15 residues. V lost 3 bases and J lost 0; bases outside the gene matches: 3. Germline V lookup: CDR1 SGHDN, CDR2 FVKESK. The CDR3: CASSQRQGSTDTQYF. Written as DNA, the CDR3 is TGTGCCAGCAGCCAGCGACAGGGCAGCACAGATACGCAGTATTTT.

The chain has TRBV7-9 and TRBJ2-1, with D unclear. Germline loops: CDR1 SEHNR, CDR2 FQNEAQ (reference sequence). This CDR3 spans 14 amino acids. Trimming removed 5 bases at V and 8 bases at J, with 16 bases between. The CDR3 region is CASSRVLLGDEQFF. The CDR3, as DNA: TGTGCCAGCAGCCGAGTCCTGCTGGGCGATGAGCAGTTCTTC.

The chain carries TRBV4-1 and TRBJ2-1; D is ambiguous. V was pared by 0 bases and J by 8 bases, with 5 bases between. The CDR3 covers 12 residues. Looked up from germline, CDR1 is MGHRA and CDR2 is YSYEKL. The CDR3: CASSQDEDEQFF. The CDR3 DNA reads TGCGCCAGCAGCCAAGATGAGGATGAGCAGTTCTTC.

This chain joins TRBV9 and TRBJ2-7, with 7 bases aligning to TRBD2. The DNA end is more similar to TRBJ2-1, so the J call may be wrong. The CDR3 runs to 15 residues. Per the germline V gene, CDR1 is SGDLS and CDR2 is YYNGEE. The CDR3 bases are TGTGCCAGCAGCGTAGTCTCTAGCGGCTACAATGAGCAGTTCTTC. Translation gives CASSVVSSGYNEQFF.

The V and J genes are TRBV30 and TRBJ2-5, with D unclear. The closer fit of TRBJ2-7 to the DNA end suggests the J call may be wrong. Per the germline V gene, CDR1 is GTSNPN and CDR2 is SVGIG (reference sequence). The CDR3 covers 13 residues. The CDR3, as DNA: TGTGCCTGGAGTCAGGAACCGCGAGACGAGCAGTACTTC. Translating gives CAWSQEPRDEQYF.

V and J are TRBV7-2 and TRBJ2-1; maybe TRBD1 (5 bases). This CDR3 comprises 13 residues. The V and J ends lost 5 bases and 16 bases respectively, with 21 bases between them. Germline CDR1 is SGHTA and CDR2 is FQGNSA. The CDR3 sequence: CASSQRFDSDYFF. CDR3 bases: TGTGCCAGCAGCCAACGATTCGACAGCGATTACTTCTTC.

The chain carries TRBV28 and TRBJ2-7; D is ambiguous. The germline V gene encodes CDR1 MDHEN and CDR2 SYDVKM. This CDR3 is built from 12 residues. Deletions cut 6 bases from V and 1 base from J, with 7 bases between. The CDR3 bases are TGTGCCAGCAGGTCCCATTCCTACGAGCAGTACTTC. Its protein product is CASRSHSYEQYF. The full variable domain, its missing parts supplied by reference TRBV28 and TRBJ2-7, is DVKVTQSSRYLVKRTGEKVFLECVQDMDHENMFWYRQDPGLGLRLIYFSYDVKMKEKGDIPEGYSVSREKKERFSLILESASTNQTSMYLCASRSHSYEQYFGPGTRLTVT.

V and J are TRBV7-8 and TRBJ1-5; possibly TRBD1 for D (6 bases). This CDR3 has 14 residues. CDR1 SGHVS and CDR2 FQNEAQ come from the germline V gene. Trimming removed 5 bases from V and 7 bases from J, with 15 bases in between. CDR3 in DNA: TGTGCCAGCAGCGCCGAGCGGGGGGGCCAGCCCCAGCATTTT. Translating gives CASSAERGGQPQHF.

DNA for the CDR3: TGTGCCAGCAGCTTAGCGCGGGAAAGCTCTGGGGCCAACGTCCTGACTTTC. Protein: CASSLARESSGANVLTF. The chain couples TRBV7-9 to TRBJ2-6; perhaps TRBD2 as D (6 bases). V was pared by 0 bases and J by 0 bases, with 9 bases between. Germline CDR1 and CDR2: SEHNR and FQNEAQ (reference sequence). The CDR3 is 17 amino acids.

The V gene is TRBV13, the J gene TRBJ1-1; weak D call: TRBD1 (5 bases). CDR3 length: 13 amino acids. Trimming removed 5 bases at V and 1 base at J, with 8 bases between. Germline CDR1 reads PRHDT; CDR2 reads FYEKMQ (reference sequence). The CDR3 here is CASSVDRNTEAFF. The CDR3 region has the DNA TGTGCCAGCAGCGTCGACAGGAACACTGAAGCTTTCTTT.

This clone came up a few times. This rearrangement joins TRBV2 to TRBJ2-5; a weak D match, TRBD2 (6 bases). V gave up 8 bases and J gave up 7 bases, with 14 bases separating them. In germline, CDR1 is SNHLY, CDR2 FYNNEI. The CDR3 is 12 residues long. CDR3 residues: CASRGTGSTQYF. CDR3 in DNA: TGTGCCAGCCGGGGGACTGGATCGACCCAGTACTTC.

The chain employs TRBV28 and TRBJ2-7; D perhaps matches TRBD1 (5 bases). V was cut by 5 bases and J by 4 bases, with 18 bases left in between. The CDR3 sequence is 15 residues long. Germline loops: CDR1 MDHEN, CDR2 SYDVKM. The CDR3 sequence is CASSHRSLTVYEQYF. CDR3 bases: TGTGCCAGCAGTCACCGATCCTTGACAGTTTACGAGCAGTACTTC.

This chain links TRBV7-2 with TRBJ2-3, with 9 positions matching TRBD2. Germline values: CDR1 SGHTA, CDR2 FQGNSA. V shed 4 bases, J shed 0 bases, and the junction held 5 bases outside the gene matches. This CDR3 spans 16 amino acids. The CDR3, as DNA: TGTGCCAGCAGCTCCCTAGCGGGGACAAGCACAGATACGCAGTATTTT. It yields the protein CASSSLAGTSTDTQYF.

The V call is TRBV7-9, the J call TRBJ1-1; D is unresolved. The CDR3 sequence is 11 residues long. Germline V lookup: CDR1 SEHNR, CDR2 FQNEAQ (reference sequence). Trimming shortened V by 4 bases and J by 10 bases, and 10 bases separated the two germline ends. The CDR3 loop reads CASSSGVRAFF. The CDR3 nucleotides are TGTGCCAGCAGCTCGGGAGTCAGAGCTTTCTTT. The full variable domain, rest sourced from reference TRBV7-9 and TRBJ1-1, is DTGVSQNPRHKITKRGQNVTFRCDPISEHNRLYWYRQTLGQGPEFLTYFQNEAQLEKSRLLSDRFSAERPKGSFSTLEIQRTEQGDSAMYLCASSSGVRAFFGQGTRLTVV.

The gene calls are TRBV9 and TRBJ2-7; D gene uncertain. Germline CDR1 is SGDLS and CDR2 is YYNGEE. This CDR3 contains 16 residues. Trimming removed 0 bases from V and 3 bases from J, with 16 bases in between. Here the CDR3 DNA reads TGTGCCAGCAGCGTAGGCGGAGCGATACTTAACTACGAGCAGTACTTC. Translated: CASSVGGAILNYEQYF.

The J gene is TRBJ2-1, the V gene TRBV5-4; D gene ambiguous. Trimming stripped 4 bases from V and 8 bases from J, with 13 bases between. The germline V gene has CDR1 SGHNT and CDR2 YYREEE (reference sequence). This CDR3 has 13 amino acids. DNA for the CDR3: TGTGCCAGCAGCCCCCAGGATGGCGATGAGCAGTTCTTC. This codes for CASSPQDGDEQFF. Filled out from reference TRBV5-4 and TRBJ2-1, the complete variable domain reads ETGVTQSPTHLIKTRGQQVTLRCSSQSGHNTVSWYQQALGQGPQFIFQYYREEENGRGNFPPRFSGLQFPNYSSELNVNALELDDSALYLCASSPQDGDEQFFGPGTRLTVL.

The CDR3 nucleotides are TGTGCCAGCAGCTCCAACCGGGGCTACGAGCAGTACTTC. This sequence encodes CASSSNRGYEQYF. The rearrangement joins TRBV7-2 to TRBJ2-7; a possible D gene is TRBD2 (5 bases). This CDR3 spans 13 amino acids. The V end lost 4 bases, the J end lost 3 bases, and 10 bases lay between the germline ends. Germline V CDR1 and CDR2: SGHTA, FQGNSA.

A single count supports this clone. J is TRBJ2-1 and V is TRBV20-1; D is undetermined. This CDR3 is 11 amino acids long. The ends were cut back, 4 bases at V and 4 bases at J, with 5 bases in the middle. Germline assignment: CDR1 DFQATT and CDR2 SNEGSKA (reference sequence). CDR3 residues: CSANLYNEQFF. Here the CDR3 DNA reads TGCAGTGCTAACCTATACAATGAGCAGTTCTTC.

On this clone itself: The junction departs from germline at one end; a sequencing error may be responsible. V gene TRBV6-1 combines with J gene TRBJ2-7; 8 positions agree with TRBD1. The CDR3 covers 17 residues. CDR1 is MNHNS, CDR2 SASEGT, per germline. The CDR3 DNA sequence: TGTGCCAGCAGTGAAGAAAGGACAGGGAGGTTAGGCTACGAGCAGCACTTC. Its translation is CASSEERTGRLGYEQHF.

This sequence joins TRBV7-9 and TRBJ2-3; 7 positions match TRBD2. V was pared by 6 bases and J by 0 bases, with 3 bases of the junction left unmatched. CDR1 is SEHNR, CDR2 FQNEAQ, per germline (reference sequence). The CDR3 extends over 14 amino acids. CDR3 coding DNA: TGTGCCAGCAGAACGGGAGGCAGCACAGATACGCAGTATTTT. Translation gives CASRTGGSTDTQYF.

V is TRBV6-5 and J is TRBJ2-2; 9 nucleotides line up with TRBD1. J gave up 14 bases and V 6 bases, and 7 bases lay outside the gene matches. The CDR3 has 12 amino acids. CDR1 and CDR2 (germline): MNHEY, SVGAGI. As DNA, the CDR3 is TGTGCCAGCAGGCAGGGACAGGGAATACTGTTTTTT. This sequence encodes CASRQGQGILFF.

This clone appeared a single time. V is TRBV5-6 and J is TRBJ2-5; 8 nucleotides line up with TRBD1. Germline V lookup: CDR1 SGHDT, CDR2 YYEEEE. V gave up 1 base and J gave up 5 bases; unmatched junction bases: 4. The CDR3 length is 14 residues. For the CDR3, the DNA is TGTGCCAGCAGCTTGCAGGGGGCTTTGGAGACCCAGTACTTC. Its translation: CASSLQGALETQYF.

This clone was picked up one time. The chain couples TRBV19 to TRBJ2-7; TRBD2 aligns across 8 bases. V was clipped by 10 bases and J by 6 bases; unmatched bases: 14. The germline V gene encodes CDR1 LNHDA and CDR2 SQIVND (reference sequence). The CDR3 totals 14 residues. This chain's CDR3 is CATSPGGSHVEQYF. In nucleotides, the CDR3 is TGTGCCACCTCACCGGGGGGGTCTCACGTCGAGCAGTACTTC.

V usage is TRBV19 and J usage is TRBJ1-2; unclear D gene. Germline CDR1 reads LNHDA; CDR2 reads SQIVND (reference sequence). V lost 2 bases and J lost 1, with 5 bases in between. This CDR3 is built from 13 residues. Here the CDR3 DNA reads TGTGCCAGTAGTATACAGGATAACTATGGCTACACCTTC. The encoded protein is CASSIQDNYGYTF.

This rearrangement joins TRBV2 to TRBJ2-5, with 10 bases that match TRBD2. CDR1 and CDR2 (germline): SNHLY, FYNNEI. J gave up 3 bases and V 6 bases, and 7 bases lay outside the gene matches. CDR3 length: 15 amino acids. The CDR3 nucleotides read TGTGCCAGCAGCGCCTACGGACTAGCGGAAGAGACCCAGTACTTC. Amino acid sequence: CASSAYGLAEETQYF.